This T cell receptor (beta chain) appears in the sequencing data of a study of cytomegalovirus exposure and HLA in healthy donors. Notes on the study in general: An observed cluster of highly shared sequence variants was recorded as a likely sequencing artifact. Exclusion applied to some V segments, including TRBV6-2 and TRBV6-3, as they were indistinguishable. Roughly uniform sequencing depth across donors was assumed, possibly incorrectly. Information on immune exposure was restricted to one variable (CMV serostatus).

Use of 60 Vbeta and 13 Jbeta primers characterized the PCR. Method: immunoSEQ multiplex PCR; TCRdb's copy keeps in-frame clones and lacks some. The ten most abundant clones cover about 0.9% of a sample with around 200,000 clones. The CDR3 covers 13 residues. Trimming took 6 bases from V and 9 from J, leaving 15 bases between them. CDR1 and CDR2 (germline): WSHSY, SAAADI. With respect to this clone: As yet, its antigen is unknown.

Sample: PBMCs. This TCR was sampled from a woman aged 25 to 39 in good health and CMV-seropositive. This chain links TRBV10-2 with TRBJ2-1; maybe TRBD2 (5 bases). The CDR3 sequence: CASSPRTAGEQFF. CDR3 DNA: TGCGCCAGCAGCCCCAGGACGGCGGGTGAGCAGTTCTTC.